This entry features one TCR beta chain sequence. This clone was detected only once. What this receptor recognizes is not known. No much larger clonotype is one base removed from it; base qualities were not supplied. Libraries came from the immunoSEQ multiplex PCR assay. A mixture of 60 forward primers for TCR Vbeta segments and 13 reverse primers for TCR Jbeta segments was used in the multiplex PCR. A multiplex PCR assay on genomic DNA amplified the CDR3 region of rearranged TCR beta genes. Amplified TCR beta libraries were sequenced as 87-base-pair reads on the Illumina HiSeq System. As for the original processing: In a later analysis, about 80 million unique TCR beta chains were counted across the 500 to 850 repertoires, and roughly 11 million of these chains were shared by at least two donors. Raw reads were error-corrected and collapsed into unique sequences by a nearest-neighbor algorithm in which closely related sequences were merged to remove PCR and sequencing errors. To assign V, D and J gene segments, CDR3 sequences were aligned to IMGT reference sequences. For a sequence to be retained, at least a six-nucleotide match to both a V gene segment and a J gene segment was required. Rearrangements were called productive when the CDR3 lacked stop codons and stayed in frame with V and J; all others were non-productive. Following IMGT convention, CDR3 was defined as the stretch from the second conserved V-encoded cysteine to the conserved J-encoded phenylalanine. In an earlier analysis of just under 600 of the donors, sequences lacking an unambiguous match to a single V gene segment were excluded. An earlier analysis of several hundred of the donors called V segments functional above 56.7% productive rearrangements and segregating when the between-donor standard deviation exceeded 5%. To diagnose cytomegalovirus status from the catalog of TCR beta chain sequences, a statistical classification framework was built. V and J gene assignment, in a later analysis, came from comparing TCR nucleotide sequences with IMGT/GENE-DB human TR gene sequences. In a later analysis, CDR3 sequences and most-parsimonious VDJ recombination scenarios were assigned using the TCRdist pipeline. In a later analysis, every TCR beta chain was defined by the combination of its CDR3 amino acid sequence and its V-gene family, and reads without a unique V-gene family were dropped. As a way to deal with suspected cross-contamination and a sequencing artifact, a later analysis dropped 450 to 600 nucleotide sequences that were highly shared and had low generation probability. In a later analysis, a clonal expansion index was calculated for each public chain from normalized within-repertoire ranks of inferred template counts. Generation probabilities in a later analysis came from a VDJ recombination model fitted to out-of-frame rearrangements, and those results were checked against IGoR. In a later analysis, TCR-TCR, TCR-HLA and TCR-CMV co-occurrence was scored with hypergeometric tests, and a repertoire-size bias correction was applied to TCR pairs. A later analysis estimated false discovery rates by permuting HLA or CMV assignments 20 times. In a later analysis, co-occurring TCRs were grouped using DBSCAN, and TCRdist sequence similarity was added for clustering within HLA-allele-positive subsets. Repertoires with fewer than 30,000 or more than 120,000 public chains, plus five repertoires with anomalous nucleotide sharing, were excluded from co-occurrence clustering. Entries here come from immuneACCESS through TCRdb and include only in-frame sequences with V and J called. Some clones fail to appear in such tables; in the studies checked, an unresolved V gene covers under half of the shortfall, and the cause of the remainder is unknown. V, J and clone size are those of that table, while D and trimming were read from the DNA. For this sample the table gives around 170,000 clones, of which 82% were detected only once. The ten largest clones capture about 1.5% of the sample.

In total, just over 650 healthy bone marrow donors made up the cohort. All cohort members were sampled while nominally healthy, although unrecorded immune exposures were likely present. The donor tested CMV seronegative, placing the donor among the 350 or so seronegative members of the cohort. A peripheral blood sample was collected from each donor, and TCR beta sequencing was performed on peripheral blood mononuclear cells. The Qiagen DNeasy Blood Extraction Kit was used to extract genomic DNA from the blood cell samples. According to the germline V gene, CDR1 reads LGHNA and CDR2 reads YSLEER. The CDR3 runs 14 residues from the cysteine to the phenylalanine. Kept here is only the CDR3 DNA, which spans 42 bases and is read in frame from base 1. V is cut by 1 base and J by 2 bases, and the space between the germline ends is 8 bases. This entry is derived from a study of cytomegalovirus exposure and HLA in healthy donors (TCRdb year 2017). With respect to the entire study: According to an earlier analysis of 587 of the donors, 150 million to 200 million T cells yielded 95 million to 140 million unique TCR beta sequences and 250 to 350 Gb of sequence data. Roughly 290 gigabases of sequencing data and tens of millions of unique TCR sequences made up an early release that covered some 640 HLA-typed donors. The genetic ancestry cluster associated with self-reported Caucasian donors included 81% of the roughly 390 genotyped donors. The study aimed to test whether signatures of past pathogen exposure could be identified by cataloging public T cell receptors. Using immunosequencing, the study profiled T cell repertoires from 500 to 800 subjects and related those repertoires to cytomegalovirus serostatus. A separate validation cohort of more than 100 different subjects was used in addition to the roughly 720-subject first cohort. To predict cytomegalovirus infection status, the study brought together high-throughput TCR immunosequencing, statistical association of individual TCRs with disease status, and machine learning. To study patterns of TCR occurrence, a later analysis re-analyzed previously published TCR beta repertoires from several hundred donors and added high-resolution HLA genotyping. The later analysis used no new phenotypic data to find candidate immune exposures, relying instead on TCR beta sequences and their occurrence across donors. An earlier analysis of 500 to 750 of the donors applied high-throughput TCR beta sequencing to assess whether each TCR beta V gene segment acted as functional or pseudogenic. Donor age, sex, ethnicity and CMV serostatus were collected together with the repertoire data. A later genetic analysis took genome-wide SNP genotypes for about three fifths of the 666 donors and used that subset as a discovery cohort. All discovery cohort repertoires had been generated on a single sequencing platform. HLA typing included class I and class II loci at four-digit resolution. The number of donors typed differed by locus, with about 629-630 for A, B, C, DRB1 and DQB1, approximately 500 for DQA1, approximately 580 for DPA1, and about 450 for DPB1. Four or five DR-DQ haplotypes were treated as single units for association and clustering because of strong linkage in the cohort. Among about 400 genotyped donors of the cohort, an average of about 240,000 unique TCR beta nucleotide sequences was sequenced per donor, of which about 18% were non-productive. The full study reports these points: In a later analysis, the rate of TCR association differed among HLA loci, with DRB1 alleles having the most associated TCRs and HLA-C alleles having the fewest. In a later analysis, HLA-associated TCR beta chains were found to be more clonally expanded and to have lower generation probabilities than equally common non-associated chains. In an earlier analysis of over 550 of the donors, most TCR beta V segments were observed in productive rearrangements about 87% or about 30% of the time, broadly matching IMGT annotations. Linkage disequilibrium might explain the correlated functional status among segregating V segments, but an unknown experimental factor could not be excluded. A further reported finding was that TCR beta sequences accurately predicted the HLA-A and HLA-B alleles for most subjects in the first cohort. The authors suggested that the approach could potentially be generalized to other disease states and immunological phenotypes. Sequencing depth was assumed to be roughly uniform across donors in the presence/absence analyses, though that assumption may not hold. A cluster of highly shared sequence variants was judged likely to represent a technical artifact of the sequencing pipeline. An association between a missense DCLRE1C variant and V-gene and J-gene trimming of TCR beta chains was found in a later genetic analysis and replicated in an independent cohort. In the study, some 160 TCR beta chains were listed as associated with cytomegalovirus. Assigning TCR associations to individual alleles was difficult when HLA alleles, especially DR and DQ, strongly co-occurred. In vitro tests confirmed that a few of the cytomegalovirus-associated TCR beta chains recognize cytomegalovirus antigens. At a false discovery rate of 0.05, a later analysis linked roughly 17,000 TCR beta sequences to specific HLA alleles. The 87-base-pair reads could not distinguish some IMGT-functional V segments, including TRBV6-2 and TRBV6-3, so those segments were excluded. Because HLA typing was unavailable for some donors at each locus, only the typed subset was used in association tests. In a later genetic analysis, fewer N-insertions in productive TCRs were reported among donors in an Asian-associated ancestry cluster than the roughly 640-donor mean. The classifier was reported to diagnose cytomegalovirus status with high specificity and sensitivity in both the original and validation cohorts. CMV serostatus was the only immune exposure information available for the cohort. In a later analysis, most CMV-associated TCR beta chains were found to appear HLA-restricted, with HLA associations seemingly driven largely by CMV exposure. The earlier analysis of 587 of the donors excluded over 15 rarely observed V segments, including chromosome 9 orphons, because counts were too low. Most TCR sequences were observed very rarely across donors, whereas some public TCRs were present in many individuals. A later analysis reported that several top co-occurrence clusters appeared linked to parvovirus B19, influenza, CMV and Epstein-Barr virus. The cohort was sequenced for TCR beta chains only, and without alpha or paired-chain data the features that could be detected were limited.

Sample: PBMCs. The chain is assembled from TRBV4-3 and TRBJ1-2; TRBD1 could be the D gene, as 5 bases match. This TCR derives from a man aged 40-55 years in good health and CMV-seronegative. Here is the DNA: TGCGCCAGCAGCCAAGTGGGGGGAAACTATGGCTACACCTTC. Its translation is CASSQVGGNYGYTF.